The clone carrying this T cell receptor (beta chain) was detected a few times. Antigen: not known. The data were taken from a study of T cell repertoires in cytomegalovirus infection. About the study: CMV infection together with matching HLA type was indicated by public TCR beta signatures. Study findings and constraints: HLA-C-restricted CMV clonotypes gave the most frequent clonotype in two of eight donors.

This CDR3 comprises 14 residues. The germline CDR1 and CDR2 sequences are MNHNS and SASEGT. Trimming took 6 bases from V and 1 from J; bases not matched to a gene: 4. TCRdb reprocessed the reads via MiXCR and lists one record per CDR3 protein. The profile covers about 340,000 distinct CDR3 sequences, with approximately 32% appearing a single time and 20% taken by the ten largest. Material: cultured PBMCs, obtained from culture after CMV antigen stimulation. The rearrangement uses TRBV6-1 and TRBJ1-1; 8 nucleotides line up with TRBD1. The TCR sequence derives from a human donor in good health (CMV status not recorded). Some clones in this sample may be carry-over from other donors' samples. The CDR3 here is CASRSGQGNTEAFF. In DNA form, the CDR3 reads TGTGCCAGCAGGTCCGGACAGGGGAACACTGAAGCTTTCTTT.